This T cell receptor (beta chain) was identified during a study of metastatic and nonmetastatic thyroid tumors. Regarding the study as a whole: Significantly higher TCR beta diversity was reportedly seen in malignant thyroid tumors than benign nodules, in blood and tumor.

All patients were treatment-naive before thyroid surgery. TCRdb reassembled clones from the PCR reads with MiXCR. The data contain about 20,000 clones, approximately 24% of them singletons. Ten or more counts support this clone. Antigen: not known. Germline CDR1 reads SQVTM; CDR2 reads ANQGSEA. Between the trimmed V and J ends, which lost 4 bases and 5 bases, there was a span of 17 bases. The CDR3 has 14 residues. The source material was tumor tissue. This TCR was sampled from a female donor with papillary thyroid cancer or a benign thyroid nodule (not recorded which). Some clones in this sample may be carry-over from other donors' samples. This chain links TRBV29-1 with TRBJ1-2, with D perhaps TRBD1 (5 bases). CDR3 in DNA: TGCAGCGTTGGTCGCGGGGGGGGAATTTATGGCTACACCTTC. Protein: CSVGRGGGIYGYTF.